This passage covers 3 T cell receptor beta chains from one sample sequenced in a study of blood T cell repertoires in COVID-19. Profiled with immunoSEQ multiplex PCR; TCRdb holds only in-frame clones, not every one. This sample yields 9,500 to 12,000 clones, of which nearly 90% are seen a single time; roughly 25% belongs to the top ten. Sequenced material: peripheral blood. These receptors all stem from a man under 40 with active or convalescent COVID-19.

The V call is TRBV7-2, the J call TRBJ2-1; 16 bases map to TRBD2. Looked up from germline, CDR1 is SGHTA and CDR2 is FQGNSA. This CDR3 spans 17 amino acids. V lost 4 bases and J lost 4; bases outside the gene matches: 4. CDR3 sequence: CASSSPGLAGGYNEQFF. CDR3 bases: TGTGCCAGCAGCTCACCGGGACTAGCGGGGGGGTACAATGAGCAGTTCTTC.

This clone appeared a single time. The chain is built from TRBV19 and TRBJ1-6, with 8 positions matching TRBD1. The germline gives CDR1 LNHDA, CDR2 SQIVND (reference sequence). The CDR3 covers 14 residues. The V segment lost 6 bases and the J segment 7 bases; nucleotides outside the gene matches: 5. The CDR3 loop reads CASRSSGGNSPLHF. The CDR3 DNA follows: TGTGCCAGTAGAAGTTCAGGGGGCAATTCACCCCTCCACTTT. Filled out from reference TRBV19 and TRBJ1-6, the complete variable domain reads DGGITQSPKYLFRKEGQNVTLSCEQNLNHDAMYWYRQDPGQGLRLIYYSQIVNDFQKGDIAEGYSVSREKKESFPLTVTSAQKNPTAFYLCASRSSGGNSPLHFGNGTRLTVT.

This sequence joins TRBV20-1 and TRBJ2-5, with 11 bases identical to TRBD2. The V gene end was trimmed by 3 bases and the J gene end by 0 bases; junction bases not matched to a gene: 9. The V gene's germline CDR1 is DFQATT and CDR2 SNEGSKA (reference sequence). The CDR3 contains 17 residues. Here the CDR3 reads CSASLLAGGAYQETQYF. In DNA, the CDR3 is TGCAGTGCTAGTCTGCTAGCGGGGGGCGCCTACCAAGAGACCCAGTACTTC.